These T cell receptor beta chains were read from a single sample in a study of shared clonotypes between healthy human individuals. Data came from immunoSEQ multiplex PCR; TCRdb stores just in-frame clones and leaves some out. Of some 2 million clones in the sample, 85% to 95% were seen once. The sequenced sample consisted of naive CD4+ T cells sorted from blood. The receptor source for this set is a man in his late teens or twenties in good health. The CDR3 runs from the conserved cysteine through the conserved F or W. The order of the fields is CDR3 length, J gene, D gene, clone size, V gene, CDR3 protein, CDR3 DNA. The D gene is left open where the match is weak. Size is stated for part of the rows, as once, few or many counts, or as a class when the clone is expanded.

>15|TRBJ2-3|TRBD2|NA|TRBV11-2
CASSSLGTSGDTQYF
TGTGCCAGCAGCTCCCTCGGGACTAGCGGAGATACGCAGTATTTT
>14|TRBJ1-2|NA|NA|TRBV7-2
CASSFAGARDGYTF
TGTGCCAGCAGCTTCGCAGGGGCTAGGGACGGCTACACCTTC
>15|TRBJ1-5|NA|NA|TRBV7-2
CASSLGRAFNQPQHF
TGTGCCAGCAGCCTGGGGCGCGCATTCAATCAGCCCCAGCATTTT
>13|TRBJ1-2|NA|NA|TRBV11-2
CASSLRDTNGYTF
TGTGCCAGCAGCCTCCGGGACACGAATGGCTACACCTTC
>14|TRBJ1-2|NA|once|TRBV19
CASSMTGTNYGYTF
TGTGCCAGTAGTATGACAGGCACTAACTATGGCTACACCTTC
>16|TRBJ2-3|NA|once|TRBV9
CASSFHSGSGPGTQYF
TGTGCCAGCAGCTTTCATAGCGGTTCTGGGCCAGGTACGCAGTATTTT
>11|TRBJ1-1|NA|NA|TRBV29-1
CSVDTGTEAFF
TGCAGCGTTGATACGGGCACTGAAGCTTTCTTT
>18|TRBJ2-7|TRBD2|NA|TRBV18
CASSPGGTGLAGPGEQYF
TGTGCCAGCTCACCAGGCGGGACGGGACTAGCGGGACCGGGGGAGCAGTACTTC
>16|TRBJ2-3|NA|few|TRBV7-6
CASSTRGPGGTDTQYF
TGTGCCAGCAGCACCCGGGGGCCCGGGGGCACAGATACGCAGTATTTT
>14|TRBJ2-7|TRBD2|NA|TRBV5-1
CASSLGGSLGEQYF
TGCGCCAGCAGCTTAGGCGGGAGCTTAGGCGAGCAGTACTTC
>14|TRBJ2-3|TRBD2|once|TRBV9
CASSAGGQADTQYF
TGTGCCAGCAGCGCGGGGGGGCAGGCAGATACGCAGTATTTT
>16|TRBJ2-1|NA|NA|TRBV30
CAWRPWGAVEVNEQFF
TGTGCCTGGAGACCGTGGGGTGCAGTAGAGGTGAATGAGCAGTTCTTC
>13|TRBJ1-4|NA|NA|TRBV6-6
CASSYLTGSKLFF
TGTGCCAGCAGTTACCTAACAGGGTCAAAACTGTTTTTT
>18|TRBJ1-6|NA|once|TRBV4-3
CASSHSDPGQKQNSPLHF
TGCGCCAGCAGCCACAGTGACCCGGGACAAAAGCAGAATTCACCCCTCCACTTT
>15|TRBJ1-2|NA|NA|TRBV5-5
CASSLDRVGDYGYTF
TGTGCCAGCAGCTTGGACAGGGTGGGAGACTATGGCTACACCTTC
>17|TRBJ2-3|TRBD2|NA|TRBV4-3
CASSQVYAGGGRDTQYF
TGCGCCAGCAGCCAAGTTTACGCGGGAGGCGGGCGAGATACGCAGTATTTT
>14|TRBJ2-4|TRBD2|many|TRBV30
CAWSAGTRAVIQYF
TGTGCCTGGAGTGCGGGGACTAGAGCAGTCATTCAGTACTTC
>14|TRBJ2-7|NA|NA|TRBV30
CAWSKGLTSYEQYF
TGTGCCTGGAGTAAGGGGCTCACCTCCTACGAGCAGTACTTC
>12|TRBJ2-3|NA|NA|TRBV9
CASSVGTDTQYF
TGTGCCAGCAGCGTGGGCACCGATACGCAGTATTTT
>12|TRBJ2-1|NA|NA|TRBV7-6
CASSLDRNEQFF
TGTGCCAGCAGCTTAGATCGGAATGAGCAGTTCTTC
>14|TRBJ1-1|TRBD1|NA|TRBV5-1
CASRATTGLTEAFF
TGCGCCAGCAGAGCCACGACAGGGTTGACTGAAGCTTTCTTT
>16|TRBJ1-3|TRBD1|NA|TRBV7-9
CASSTRTGSSGNTIYF
TGTGCCAGCAGCACCCGGACAGGTAGCTCTGGAAACACCATATATTTT
>13|TRBJ1-2|NA|NA|TRBV5-1
CASSLTANYGYTF
TGCGCCAGCAGCTTGACAGCCAACTATGGCTACACCTTC
>14|TRBJ2-1|NA|NA|TRBV6-5
CASSSPGVGNEQFF
TGTGCCAGCAGTTCTCCGGGGGTGGGCAATGAGCAGTTCTTC
>13|TRBJ2-7|TRBD1|NA|TRBV6-1
CAIGRTGNYEQYF
TGTGCCATCGGACGGACAGGTAACTACGAGCAGTACTTC
>14|TRBJ2-7|NA|once|TRBV18
CASSPPTGSYEQYF
TGTGCCAGCTCACCTCCGACAGGATCCTACGAGCAGTACTTC
>13|TRBJ2-1|TRBD1|once|TRBV27
CASVGGQNNEQFF
TGTGCCAGCGTAGGGGGCCAAAACAATGAGCAGTTCTTC
>12|TRBJ2-7|NA|NA|TRBV10-1
CPLEGPAYEQYF
TGCCCTCTGGAGGGGCCCGCCTACGAGCAGTACTTC